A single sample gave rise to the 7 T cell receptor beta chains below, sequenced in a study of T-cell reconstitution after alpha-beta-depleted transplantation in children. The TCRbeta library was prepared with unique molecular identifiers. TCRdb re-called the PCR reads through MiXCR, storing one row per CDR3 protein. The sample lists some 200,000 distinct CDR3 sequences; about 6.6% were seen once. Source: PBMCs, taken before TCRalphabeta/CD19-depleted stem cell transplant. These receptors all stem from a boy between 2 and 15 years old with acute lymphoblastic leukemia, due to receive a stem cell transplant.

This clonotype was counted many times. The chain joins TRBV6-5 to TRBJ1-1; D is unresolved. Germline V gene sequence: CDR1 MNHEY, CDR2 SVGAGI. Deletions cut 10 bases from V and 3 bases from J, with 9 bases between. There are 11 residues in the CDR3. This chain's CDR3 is CATTKHTEAFF. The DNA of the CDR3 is TGTGCCACAACAAAGCACACTGAAGCTTTCTTT.

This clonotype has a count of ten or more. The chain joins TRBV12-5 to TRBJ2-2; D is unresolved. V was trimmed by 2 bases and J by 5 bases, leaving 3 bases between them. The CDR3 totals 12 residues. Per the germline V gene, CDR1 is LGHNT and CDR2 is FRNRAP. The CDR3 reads CASGLKTGELFF. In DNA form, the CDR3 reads TGTGCTAGTGGTTTGAAGACCGGGGAGCTGTTTTTT.

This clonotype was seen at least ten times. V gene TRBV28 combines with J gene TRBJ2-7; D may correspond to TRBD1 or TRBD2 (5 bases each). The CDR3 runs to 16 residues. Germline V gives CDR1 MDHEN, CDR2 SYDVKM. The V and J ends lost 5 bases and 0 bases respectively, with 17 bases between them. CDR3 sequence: CASSLNLGAGSYEQYF. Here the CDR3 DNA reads TGTGCCAGCAGTCTGAATCTAGGGGCGGGCTCCTACGAGCAGTACTTC.

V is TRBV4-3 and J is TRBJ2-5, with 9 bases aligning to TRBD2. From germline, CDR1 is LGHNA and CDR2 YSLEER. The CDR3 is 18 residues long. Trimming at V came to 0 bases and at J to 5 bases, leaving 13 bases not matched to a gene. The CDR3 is CASSQDSPARGGGETQYF. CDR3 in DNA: TGCGCCAGCAGCCAAGATTCCCCGGCGCGGGGGGGAGGGGAGACCCAGTACTTC.

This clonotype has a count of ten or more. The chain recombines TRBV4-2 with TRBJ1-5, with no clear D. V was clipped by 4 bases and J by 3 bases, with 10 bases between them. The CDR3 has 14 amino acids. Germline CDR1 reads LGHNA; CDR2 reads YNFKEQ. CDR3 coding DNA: TGTGCCAGCAGCCCCAGTGGTTCCAATCAGCCCCAGCATTTT. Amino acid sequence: CASSPSGSNQPQHF.

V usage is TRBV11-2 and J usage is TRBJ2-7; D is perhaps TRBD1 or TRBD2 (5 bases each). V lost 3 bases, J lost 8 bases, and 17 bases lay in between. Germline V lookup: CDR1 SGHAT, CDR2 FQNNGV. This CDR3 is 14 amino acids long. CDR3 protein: CASSFKRDQPQQYF. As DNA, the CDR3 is TGTGCCAGCAGCTTTAAACGGGACCAGCCTCAGCAGTACTTC.

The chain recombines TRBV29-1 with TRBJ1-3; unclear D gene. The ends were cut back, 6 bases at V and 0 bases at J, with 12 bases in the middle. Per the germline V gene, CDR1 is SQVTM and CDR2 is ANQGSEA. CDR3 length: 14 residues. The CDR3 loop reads CSVTIGSSGNTIYF. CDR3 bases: TGCAGCGTCACAATTGGAAGCTCTGGAAACACCATATATTTT.